A single sample gave rise to the 24 T cell receptor beta chains below, sequenced in a study of OX40 agonist ivuxolimab in advanced cancers. Assay used: immunoSEQ multiplex PCR; TCRdb lists only in-frame clones, some missing. The sample carries approximately 12,000 clones, 65% to 75% recorded once. Here the sequenced sample was CD4+ or CD8+ T cells sorted from blood, taken in a trial of the OX40 agonist ivuxolimab. These receptors were obtained from an adult with an advanced solid tumor such as melanoma, head and neck, liver or kidney cancer.

The V and J genes are TRBV27 and TRBJ1-5; 7 bases map to TRBD1. The germline gives CDR1 MNHEY, CDR2 SMNVEV (reference sequence). The CDR3 covers 15 residues. Unmatched junction bases numbered 11, after V lost 7 bases and J lost 5 bases. This CDR3 is CASTLGGTEDQPQHF. CDR3 nucleotides: TGTGCCAGCACCCTGGGGGGGACAGAAGATCAGCCCCAGCATTTT.

The V call is TRBV13, the J call TRBJ2-1; no reliable D call. Germline V CDR1 and CDR2: PRHDT, FYEKMQ (reference sequence). The CDR3 is 15 residues long. V lost 0 bases, J lost 4 bases, and 10 bases lay in between. The CDR3 here is CASSLGQPAYNEQFF. CDR3 DNA sequence: TGTGCCAGCAGCTTAGGGCAGCCAGCTTACAATGAGCAGTTCTTC.

This clone was seen once. V gene TRBV28 combines with J gene TRBJ1-5; TRBD1 agrees at 11 bases. Germline CDR1 MDHEN, CDR2 SYDVKM. V shed 10 bases, J shed 6 bases, and the junction held 8 bases outside the gene matches. This CDR3 is built from 14 residues. The CDR3 coding sequence is TGTGCCAACGCCTGGACAGGGGGCTCTCAGCCCCAGCATTTT. This translates into CANAWTGGSQPQHF.

This sequence joins TRBV6-5 and TRBJ1-2; D perhaps matches TRBD1 (5 bases). V was clipped by 0 bases and J by 5 bases, with 10 bases between them. Per germline, CDR1 MNHEY and CDR2 SVGAGI. The CDR3 length is 14 residues. DNA for the CDR3: TGTGCCAGCAGTTACTCAGGGGCAGGGTATGGCTACACCTTC. Its translation: CASSYSGAGYGYTF.

V is TRBV4-1 and J is TRBJ1-2; D is perhaps TRBD1 (5 bases). The CDR3 runs to 15 residues. Per germline, CDR1 MGHRA and CDR2 YSYEKL. V dropped 0 bases and J dropped 6 bases, with 14 bases sitting between them. The CDR3 nucleotides are TGCGCCAGCAGCCAAGAGGGCAGGGTTACGGATGGCTACACCTTC. This gives the protein CASSQEGRVTDGYTF.

The chain joins TRBV6-6 to TRBJ1-5; D perhaps matches TRBD1 (5 bases). Germline V CDR1 and CDR2: MNHNY, SVGAGI (reference sequence). Trimming pared 2 bases from V and 7 bases from J, leaving 15 bases between. The CDR3 is made up of 15 amino acids. CDR3 residues: CASSYGGRDEQPQHF. The CDR3 DNA reads TGTGCCAGCAGTTACGGAGGGCGGGACGAACAGCCCCAGCATTTT.

The chain recombines TRBV6-5 with TRBJ1-1; perhaps TRBD1 as D (6 bases). Germline values: CDR1 MNHEY, CDR2 SVGAGI. The CDR3 totals 13 residues. Trimming removed 2 bases at V and 2 bases at J, with 6 bases between. The CDR3 coding sequence is TGTGCCAGCAGTTACGGGACAAACACTGAAGCTTTCTTT. Translated: CASSYGTNTEAFF.

This clone was recorded once. This chain links TRBV5-4 with TRBJ2-3; 8 positions agree with TRBD2. The ends lost 2 bases at V and 6 bases at J; junction bases unmatched: 8. This CDR3 has 15 amino acids. Germline CDR1 and CDR2: SGHNT and YYREEE (reference sequence). As DNA, the CDR3 is TGTGCCAGCAGCTTTTCGGGGGGGGCAAGGGATACGCAGTATTTT. It codes for CASSFSGGARDTQYF.

The gene calls are TRBV7-8 and TRBJ1-2, with a weak D call TRBD1 (6 bases). The CDR3 has 15 amino acids. Trimming left V 0 bases short and J 7 bases short, with 15 bases between. The germline gives CDR1 SGHVS, CDR2 FQNEAQ. CDR3 nucleotide sequence: TGTGCCAGCAGCTTAGCTGAACAGGGAGTTCTTGGCTACACCTTC. It yields the protein CASSLAEQGVLGYTF.

The J gene is TRBJ2-5, the V gene TRBV29-1, with a tentative D call TRBD1 (5 bases). Germline V gives CDR1 SQVTM, CDR2 ANQGSEA. V was cut by 0 bases and J by 1 base, with 21 bases left in between. The CDR3 is 18 residues long. This chain's CDR3 is CSVEDPPPLTDLQETQYF. DNA of the CDR3: TGCAGCGTTGAAGATCCCCCCCCGCTGACAGATCTCCAAGAGACCCAGTACTTC.

The genes are TRBV7-3 and TRBJ2-7, with 11 bases matching TRBD2. Trimming at V came to 2 bases and at J to 0 bases, leaving 12 bases not matched to a gene. The CDR3 loop spans 19 amino acids. Looked up from germline, CDR1 is SGHTA and CDR2 is FQGTGA. DNA for the CDR3: TGTGCCAGCAGCTTATACCCTGACCTAGCGGGAGGTCTCTCCTACGAGCAGTACTTC. This sequence encodes CASSLYPDLAGGLSYEQYF.

Only one count was recorded for this clone. This sequence joins TRBV6-5 and TRBJ1-1; perhaps TRBD1 as D (5 bases). CDR1 and CDR2 (germline): MNHEY, SVGAGI. The CDR3 totals 14 residues. The V end lost 7 bases, the J end lost 3 bases, and 15 bases lay between the germline ends. The CDR3 nucleotides are TGTGCCAGCACTGGGGGGGTTTGGGACACTGAAGCTTTCTTT. This encodes CASTGGVWDTEAFF.

The chain employs TRBV28 and TRBJ1-1; D gene uncertain. V was shortened by 2 bases and J by 0 bases, with 4 bases between the two germline ends. Germline V gene data show CDR1 as MDHEN and CDR2 as SYDVKM. The CDR3 is made up of 13 amino acids. The CDR3 region has the DNA TGTGCCAGCAGTTTAAAGGTGAACACTGAAGCTTTCTTT. Its translation is CASSLKVNTEAFF. Together with reference TRBV28 and TRBJ1-1, the CDR3 gives the full variable domain: DVKVTQSSRYLVKRTGEKVFLECVQDMDHENMFWYRQDPGLGLRLIYFSYDVKMKEKGDIPEGYSVSREKKERFSLILESASTNQTSMYLCASSLKVNTEAFFGQGTRLTVV.

The chain uses TRBV15 and TRBJ1-2; maybe TRBD1 (5 bases). There are 15 residues in the CDR3. CDR1 LNHNV and CDR2 YYDKDF come from the germline V gene (reference sequence). Trimming took 1 base from V and 6 from J, leaving 15 bases between them. The CDR3, as DNA: TGTGCCACCAGCAGAGCCTACGACAGACAAAATGGCTACACCTTC. Translated, it gives CATSRAYDRQNGYTF.

The chain uses TRBV30 and TRBJ2-7; unclear D gene. V was trimmed by 2 bases and J by 5 bases, leaving 10 bases between them. The length of the CDR3 is 12 residues. CDR1 and CDR2 from the germline V gene are GTSNPN and SVGIG (reference sequence). CDR3 nucleotides: TGTGCCTGGAGTAGGTATCGCCACGAGCAGTACTTC. It specifies CAWSRYRHEQYF.

The chain couples TRBV7-2 to TRBJ2-1, with 10 bases that match TRBD2. The CDR3 runs to 16 residues. CDR1 SGHTA and CDR2 FQGNSA come from the germline V gene. After removal of 5 bases from V and 2 bases from J, the junction contained 6 bases not matched to a gene. The CDR3 region has the DNA TGTGCCAGCAGCCCACCTAGCGGGGGAACCTACAATGAGCAGTTCTTC. Its protein is CASSPPSGGTYNEQFF. The whole variable domain, filled in from reference TRBV7-2 and TRBJ2-1, reads GAGVSQSPSNKVTEKGKDVELRCDPISGHTALYWYRQSLGQGLEFLIYFQGNSAPDKSGLPSDRFSAERTGGSVSTLTIQRTQQEDSAVYLCASSPPSGGTYNEQFFGPGTRLTVL.

The V gene is TRBV5-4, the J gene TRBJ2-7; 8 bases are shared with TRBD1. Germline CDR1 and CDR2: SGHNT and YYREEE (reference sequence). CDR3 length equals 12 residues. Trimming cost V 2 bases and J 6 bases; bases outside gene matches: 1. The CDR3 region is CASSLTGGEQYF. Written as DNA, the CDR3 is TGTGCCAGCAGCTTAACAGGGGGCGAGCAGTACTTC.

By its share, this clone is medium-sized. V gene TRBV4-1 combines with J gene TRBJ1-1, with no clear D. Germline CDR1 is MGHRA and CDR2 is YSYEKL. The CDR3 is 15 residues long. Trimming pared 2 bases from V and 1 base from J, leaving 11 bases between. CDR3 DNA sequence: TGCGCCAGCAGCCAAAACCACCGGGGGAACACTGAAGCTTTCTTT. This gives the protein CASSQNHRGNTEAFF.

On this clone: One junction end does not reproduce the germline sequence, and a read error may be involved. The chain employs TRBV7-8 and TRBJ2-1, with D unclear. The CDR3 has 15 amino acids. Germline V lookup: CDR1 SGHVS, CDR2 FQNEAQ. In nucleotides, the CDR3 is TGTTCCAGCAGCTCTGACTCTAGCTCCTACAATGAGCAGTTCTTC. Translation: CSSSSDSSSYNEQFF.

This chain uses TRBV2 with TRBJ2-7; 10 bases fit TRBD1. The CDR3 contains 15 residues. Looked up from germline, CDR1 is SNHLY and CDR2 is FYNNEI. The J segment lost 1 base and the V segment lost 7 bases, leaving 7 bases of the junction unmatched. CDR3 nucleotides: TGTGCCAGCACCAAGGACAGGGGGGATTCCTACGAGCAGTACTTC. Residues: CASTKDRGDSYEQYF. Drawing the rest from reference TRBV2 and TRBJ2-7, the complete variable domain is EPEVTQTPSHQVTQMGQEVILRCVPISNHLYFYWYRQILGQKVEFLVSFYNNEISEKSEIFDDQFSVERPDGSNFTLKIRSTKLEDSAMYFCASTKDRGDSYEQYFGPGTRLTVT.

The rearrangement joins TRBV2 to TRBJ2-5; D is perhaps TRBD1 (6 bases). This CDR3 is built from 14 residues. Trimming stripped 3 bases from V and 3 bases from J, with 11 bases between. Germline loops: CDR1 SNHLY, CDR2 FYNNEI. The CDR3: CASSDRTVEETQYF. The CDR3 DNA reads TGTGCCAGCAGTGATAGGACAGTAGAAGAGACCCAGTACTTC.

The gene calls are TRBV19 and TRBJ1-3, with no clear D. Germline lookup yields CDR1 LNHDA and CDR2 SQIVND (reference sequence). With 3 bases removed from V and 0 bases from J, the gap between germline ends came to 9 bases. The CDR3 is 15 amino acids. The CDR3 DNA sequence: TGTGCCAGTAGTATGGAGGCGTACTCTGGAAACACCATATATTTT. Translated, it gives CASSMEAYSGNTIYF.

The CDR3 region is CASSPGTGAYEQYF. CDR3 bases: TGTGCCAGCAGCCCTGGGACAGGGGCCTACGAGCAGTACTTC. The gene calls are TRBV9 and TRBJ2-7, with 10 bases that match TRBD1. Trimming removed 4 bases from V and 2 bases from J; junction bases left unmatched: 3. There are 14 residues in the CDR3. The V gene's germline CDR1 is SGDLS and CDR2 YYNGEE. The variable domain in full, completed from reference TRBV9 and TRBJ2-7, reads DSGVTQTPKHLITATGQRVTLRCSPRSGDLSVYWYQQSLDQGLQFLIQYYNGEERAKGNILERFSAQQFPDLHSELNLSSLELGDSALYFCASSPGTGAYEQYFGPGTRLTVT.

J is TRBJ1-1 and V is TRBV7-9, with D hard to call. Germline assignment: CDR1 SEHNR and CDR2 FQNEAQ (reference sequence). V lost 1 base, J lost 2 bases, and 8 bases lay in between. The CDR3 extends over 14 amino acids. The CDR3, as DNA: TGTGCCAGCAGCTTAGTCCAGACAAACACTGAAGCTTTCTTT. Residues: CASSLVQTNTEAFF.